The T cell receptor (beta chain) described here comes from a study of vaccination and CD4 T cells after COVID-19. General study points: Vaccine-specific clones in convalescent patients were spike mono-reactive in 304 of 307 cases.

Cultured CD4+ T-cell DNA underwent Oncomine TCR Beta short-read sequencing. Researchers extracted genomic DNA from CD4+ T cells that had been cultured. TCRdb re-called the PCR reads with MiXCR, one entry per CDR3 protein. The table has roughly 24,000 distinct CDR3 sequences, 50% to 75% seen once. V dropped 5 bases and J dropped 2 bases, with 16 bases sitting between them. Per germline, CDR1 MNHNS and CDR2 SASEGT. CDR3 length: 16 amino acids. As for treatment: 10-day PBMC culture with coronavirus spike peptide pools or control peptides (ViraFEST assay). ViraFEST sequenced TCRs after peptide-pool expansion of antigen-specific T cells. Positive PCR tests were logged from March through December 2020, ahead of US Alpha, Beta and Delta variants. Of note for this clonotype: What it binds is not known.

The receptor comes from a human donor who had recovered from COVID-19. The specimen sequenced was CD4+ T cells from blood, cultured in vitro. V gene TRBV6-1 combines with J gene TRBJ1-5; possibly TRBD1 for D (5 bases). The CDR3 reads CASSQMDLGGNQPQHF. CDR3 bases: TGTGCCAGCAGTCAAATGGACCTGGGGGGCAATCAGCCCCAGCATTTT.